The clone carrying this T cell receptor (beta chain) showed up many times. Its antigen is currently unknown. The read falls 3 residues short of the CDR3 end, and the missing part is taken from the germline J gene. Most patients and controls had Caucasian heritage. Each donor provided about 4.5 to 8.5 ml of heparinized whole blood. This sample was included in a study of T cell clonality in common variable immunodeficiency. Study conclusions and caveats: Common variable immunodeficiency TCR beta sequences reportedly had fewer deletions and N-nucleotide insertions. What drives increased CVID clonality needs T cell subpopulation sequencing.

Trimming removed 2 bases at V and 1 base at J, with 5 bases between. Germline V lookup: CDR1 MDHEN, CDR2 SYDVKM. The CDR3 sequence is 13 residues long. Sequenced by immunoSEQ multiplex PCR; TCRdb stores in-frame clones only, minus some. The sample was found to contain approximately 81,000 clones, and every one recurs. This chain links TRBV28 with TRBJ2-5; D ambiguous. The material sequenced was peripheral blood mononuclear cells. The receptor comes from a person aged 18 to 70 in good health. The CDR3 DNA, read in part, is TGTGCCAGCAGTTTACAGTTCCAAGAGACC. As protein: CASSLQFQET. The full CDR3 protein reads CASSLQFQETQYF.